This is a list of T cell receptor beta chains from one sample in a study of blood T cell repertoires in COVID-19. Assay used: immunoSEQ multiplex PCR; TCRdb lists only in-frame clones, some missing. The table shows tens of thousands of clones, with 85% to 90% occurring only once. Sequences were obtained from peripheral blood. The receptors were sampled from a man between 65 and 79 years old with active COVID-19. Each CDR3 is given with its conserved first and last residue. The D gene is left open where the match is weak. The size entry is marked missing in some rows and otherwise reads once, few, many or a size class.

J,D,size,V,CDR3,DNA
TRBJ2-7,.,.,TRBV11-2,CASSLTRAIYEQYF,TGTGCCAGCAGCTTAACGAGGGCTATTTACGAGCAGTACTTC
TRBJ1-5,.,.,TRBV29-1,CSVTGPRGQPQHF,TGCAGCGTTACTGGGCCTCGGGGTCAGCCCCAGCATTTT
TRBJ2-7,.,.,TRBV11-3,CASSLGSANYEQYF,TGTGCCAGCAGCTTAGGGAGCGCCAACTACGAGCAGTACTTC
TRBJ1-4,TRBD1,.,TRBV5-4,CASSLKGAEEKLFF,TGTGCCAGCAGCTTAAAGGGGGCGGAGGAAAAACTGTTTTTT
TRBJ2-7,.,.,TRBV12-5,CASGLRDSIYEQYF,TGTGCTAGTGGTTTACGGGACTCCATCTACGAGCAGTACTTC
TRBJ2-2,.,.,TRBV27,CASSLGPTLALFAGELFF,TGTGCCAGCAGTTTAGGCCCGACGCTAGCCTTGTTTGCCGGGGAGCTGTTTTTT
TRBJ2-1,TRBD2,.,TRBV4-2,CASSQWGGLAGGDNEQFF,TGTGCCAGCAGCCAATGGGGGGGACTAGCGGGAGGGGACAATGAGCAGTTCTTC
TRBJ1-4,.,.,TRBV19,CASSPGHRVQLFF,TGTGCCAGTAGTCCGGGACACCGAGTGCAACTGTTTTTT
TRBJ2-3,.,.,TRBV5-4,CASSSSGDTDTQYF,TGTGCCAGCAGCTCATCCGGGGACACAGATACGCAGTATTTT
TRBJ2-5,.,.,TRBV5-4,CASSPTGGGETQYF,TGTGCCAGCAGTCCTACAGGGGGGGGAGAGACCCAGTACTTC
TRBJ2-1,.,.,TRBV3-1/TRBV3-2,CASSPLREYSYNEQFF,TGTGCCAGCAGCCCCCTCCGCGAGTACTCCTACAATGAGCAGTTCTTC
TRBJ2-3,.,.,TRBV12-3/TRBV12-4,CASSRQLTDTQYF,TGTGCCAGCAGTCGCCAGTTGACAGATACGCAGTATTTT
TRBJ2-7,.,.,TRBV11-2,CASSTTTYEQYF,TGTGCCAGCAGCACAACGACCTACGAGCAGTACTTC
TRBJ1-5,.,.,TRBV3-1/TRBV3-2,CASSHGRGNSQPQHF,TGTGCCAGCAGCCACGGTAGGGGCAACAGTCAGCCCCAGCATTTT
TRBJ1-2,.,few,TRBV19,CASMGQGRRSGYTF,TGTGCCAGTATGGGCCAGGGGCGCAGGTCTGGCTACACCTTC
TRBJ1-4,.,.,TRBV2,CASRMGADEKLFF,TGTGCCAGCAGAATGGGGGCGGATGAAAAACTGTTTTTT
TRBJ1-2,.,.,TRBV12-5,CASGSPQGSYGYTF,TGTGCTAGTGGTTCTCCACAGGGTAGCTATGGCTACACCTTC
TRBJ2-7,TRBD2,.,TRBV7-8,CASSLAYSGLADWSYVYEQYF,TGTGCCAGCAGCTTAGCGTACTCGGGACTAGCGGATTGGTCATATGTCTACGAGCAGTACTTC
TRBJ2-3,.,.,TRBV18,CASSPPGLSTDTQYF,TGTGCCAGCTCACCGCCAGGACTTAGCACAGATACGCAGTATTTT
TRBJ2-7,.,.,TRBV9,CASSVGTGSSYEQYF,TGTGCCAGCAGCGTCGGGACTGGGAGCTCCTACGAGCAGTACTTC
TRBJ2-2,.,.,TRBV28,CASMYRGGGAGTGELFF,TGTGCCAGCATGTACCGAGGTGGGGGGGCGGGCACCGGGGAGCTGTTTTTT
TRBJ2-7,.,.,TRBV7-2,CASSGSTGSEQYF,TGTGCCAGCAGCGGCTCGACAGGATCCGAGCAGTACTTC
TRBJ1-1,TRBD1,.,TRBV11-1,CASSRTGGRTEAFF,TGTGCCAGCAGCCGAACAGGGGGGAGGACTGAAGCTTTCTTT
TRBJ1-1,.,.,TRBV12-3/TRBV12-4,CASRGGGTEAFF,TGTGCCAGCAGGGGAGGGGGCACTGAAGCTTTCTTT
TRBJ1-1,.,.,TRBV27,CASSLGLQNTEAFF,TGTGCCAGCAGTCTGGGGCTACAGAACACTGAAGCTTTCTTT
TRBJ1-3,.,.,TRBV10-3,CAISAQGLAGNTIYF,TGTGCCATCAGTGCACAGGGCCTGGCTGGAAACACCATATATTTT
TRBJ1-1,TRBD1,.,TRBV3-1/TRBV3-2,CASRRGQGADAFF,TGTGCCAGCAGACGAGGACAGGGGGCGGATGCTTTCTTT
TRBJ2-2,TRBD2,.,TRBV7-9,CASSLSGSGTGELFF,TGTGCCAGCAGCTTGAGCGGGAGTGGCACCGGGGAGCTGTTTTTT
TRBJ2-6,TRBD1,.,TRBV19,CASSAGQGSGANVLTF,TGTGCCAGTAGTGCCGGACAGGGGAGCGGGGCCAACGTCCTGACTTTC
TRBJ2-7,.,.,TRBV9,CASSVHSSPGYEQYF,TGTGCCAGCAGCGTACACTCCAGTCCAGGCTACGAGCAGTACTTC
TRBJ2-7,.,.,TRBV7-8,CASSLGLRATGQYF,TGTGCCAGCAGCTTAGGTTTGAGGGCTACGGGGCAGTACTTC
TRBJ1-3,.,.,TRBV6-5,CASSYSNRAGNTIYF,TGTGCCAGCAGTTACTCGAACAGGGCTGGAAACACCATATATTTT
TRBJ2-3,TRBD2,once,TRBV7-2,CASSLRLAASTDTQYF,TGTGCCAGCAGCTTAAGGCTAGCGGCTAGCACAGATACGCAGTATTTT
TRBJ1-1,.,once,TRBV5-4,CASSTGQMQAAEAFF,TGTGCCAGCAGCACCGGACAGATGCAAGCGGCTGAAGCTTTCTTT
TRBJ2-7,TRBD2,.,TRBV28,CASSSASGVSYEQYF,TGTGCCAGCAGTTCCGCTAGCGGGGTGTCCTACGAGCAGTACTTC
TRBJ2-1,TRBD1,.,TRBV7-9,CASRPGQGTHNEQFF,TGTGCCAGCAGACCAGGACAGGGGACCCACAATGAGCAGTTCTTC
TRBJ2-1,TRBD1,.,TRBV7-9,CASSLDRGYEQFF,TGTGCCAGCAGCTTGGACAGGGGGTATGAGCAGTTCTTC
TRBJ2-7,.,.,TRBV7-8,CASSYPGLLDEQYF,TGTGCCAGCAGCTATCCGGGACTTCTTGACGAGCAGTACTTC
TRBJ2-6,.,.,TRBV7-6,CASSLNSGANVLTF,TGTGCCAGCAGCTTAAACTCTGGGGCCAACGTCCTGACTTTT
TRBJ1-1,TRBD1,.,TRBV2,CASSGQGLTTEAFF,TGTGCCAGCAGTGGACAGGGTTTGACCACTGAAGCTTTCTTT
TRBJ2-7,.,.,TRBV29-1,CSVVRRASSSSYEQYF,TGCAGCGTTGTTCGGCGGGCCTCCAGTTCGTCCTACGAGCAGTACTTC